This TCR beta chain originates from a study of spatial heterogeneity in lung cancer (dated by TCRdb to the late 2010s). With regard to the full study: More beta-chain than alpha-chain transcripts were consistently detected, likely reflecting higher beta-chain transcript abundance. In the raw uncorrected reads, each unique combination of TCR and UMI appeared more than ten times on average. At surgery, both alpha and beta chains were TCR-sequenced in around 240 tumor regions, 63 to 80 matched nontumor lung samples and a few dozen PBMC samples. The study linked features of the TCR repertoire to counts of nonsynonymous mutations, which were determined by whole-exome sequencing of tumor tissue. TCR alpha and beta repertoires were quantitatively compared across multiple tumor regions, matched nontumor lung and blood in non-small cell lung cancer. Points the paper makes about the study in general: Confirming at a functional level the hypothesis that regional TCRs recognize regional mutations was considered to require additional single-cell paired TCR alpha and beta sequencing. Ubiquitous expanded tumor TCRs showed up in blood more often at tumor resection than at routine follow-up.

The time point tag for this specimen amounts to: sample taken at primary tumor resection. Donors were approximately 72 patients with early-stage, untreated non-small cell lung cancer from the lung TRACERx cohort. TCR sequencing used whole RNA extracted from tumor and nontumor lung tissue, or from cryopreserved PBMC samples, without cell sorting. Only patients with enough RNA available from two or more tumor regions were chosen for TCR sequencing. This clonotype was observed many times. This clone's antigen is unknown. Base qualities are not provided; no much larger clone lies one nucleotide away. Preparation of the library involved 5' RACE. TCRdb names NextSeq 500 as the instrument used. To allow correction of PCR and sequencing errors, the TCR library protocol tagged every TCR cDNA molecule with a unique molecular identifier. In the paper's pipeline: TCR identification, UMI-based error correction and CDR3 extraction were all carried out with Decombinator tools. TCRs above a frequency of 2 per 1,000, corresponding to the top 1% of the tumor frequency distribution, were defined as expanded. Each repertoire was subsampled 100 times to 5,000 TCRs, after which Renyi diversity was computed with the R vegan package. CDR3 similarity networks were built from amino acid triplet string-kernel similarity, with CDR3s being connected when pairwise similarity was above 0.82. The public reads were reprocessed in TCRdb via fastp at Q25 and MiXCR, keeping in-frame beta chains. Records with the same CDR3 protein are collapsed into one entry carrying the most frequent genes and DNA. TCRdb assigned the V and J calls; the authors' analysis was not used. The sample table shows roughly 40,000 distinct CDR3 sequences, and nearly 7% are seen once. The ten largest clones take up roughly two fifths of the sample.

This specimen consisted of PBMCs, obtained at surgery. The TCR comes from a female donor with early-stage non-small cell lung cancer.

The CDR3 reads as follows: CASSLEGTGGEKLFF. The DNA is TGTGCCAGCAGTTTAGAAGGGACAGGGGGCGAAAAACTGTTTTTT. This receptor chain uses TRBV27 and TRBJ1-4; 12 nucleotides in the junction match TRBD1. From a lookup of the germline V gene (reference sequence), CDR1 and CDR2 are MNHEY and SMNVEV. V is cut back by 2 bases and J by 8 bases, with 3 bases in the junction unmatched. Reading from cysteine to phenylalanine, the CDR3 counts 15 amino acids. Just the 45-base CDR3 DNA is kept, in frame starting at base 1.